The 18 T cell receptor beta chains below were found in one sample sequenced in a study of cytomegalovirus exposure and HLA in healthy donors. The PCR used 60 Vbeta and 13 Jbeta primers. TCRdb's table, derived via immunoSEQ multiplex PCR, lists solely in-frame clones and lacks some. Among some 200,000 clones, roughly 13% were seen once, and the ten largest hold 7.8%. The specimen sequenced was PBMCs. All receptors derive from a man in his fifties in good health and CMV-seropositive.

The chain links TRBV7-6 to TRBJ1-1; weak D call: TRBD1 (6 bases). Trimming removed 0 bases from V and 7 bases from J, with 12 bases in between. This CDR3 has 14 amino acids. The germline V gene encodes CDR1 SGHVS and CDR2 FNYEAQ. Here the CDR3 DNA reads TGTGCCAGCAGCTTAGCCGGGGGGGGCCGTGAAGCTTTCTTT. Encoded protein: CASSLAGGGREAFF.

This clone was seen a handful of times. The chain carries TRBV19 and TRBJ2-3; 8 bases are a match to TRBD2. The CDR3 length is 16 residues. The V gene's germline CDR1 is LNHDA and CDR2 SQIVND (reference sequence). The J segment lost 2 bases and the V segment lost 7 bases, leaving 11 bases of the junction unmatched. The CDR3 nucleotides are TGTGCCAGTACCCCCGGAGCTAGCGGGTACACAGATACGCAGTATTTT. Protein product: CASTPGASGYTDTQYF. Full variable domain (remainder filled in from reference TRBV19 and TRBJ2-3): DGGITQSPKYLFRKEGQNVTLSCEQNLNHDAMYWYRQDPGQGLRLIYYSQIVNDFQKGDIAEGYSVSREKKESFPLTVTSAQKNPTAFYLCASTPGASGYTDTQYFGPGTRLTVL.

CDR3 amino acids: CAWRTGFSNQPQHF. The CDR3 region has the DNA TGTGCCTGGAGAACAGGTTTTAGCAATCAGCCCCAGCATTTT. The chain combines TRBV30 with TRBJ1-5; possible D gene TRBD1, 5 bases. The germline V gene encodes CDR1 GTSNPN and CDR2 SVGIG (reference sequence). V was cut by 3 bases and J by 0 bases, with 9 bases left in between. The CDR3 has 14 residues.

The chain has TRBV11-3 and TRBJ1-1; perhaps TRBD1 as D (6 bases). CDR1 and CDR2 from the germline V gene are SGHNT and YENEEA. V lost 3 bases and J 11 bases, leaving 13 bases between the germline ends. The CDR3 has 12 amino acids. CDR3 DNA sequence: TGTGCCAGCAGCTTTTCGACAGGTGAGGCTTTCTTT. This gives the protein CASSFSTGEAFF.

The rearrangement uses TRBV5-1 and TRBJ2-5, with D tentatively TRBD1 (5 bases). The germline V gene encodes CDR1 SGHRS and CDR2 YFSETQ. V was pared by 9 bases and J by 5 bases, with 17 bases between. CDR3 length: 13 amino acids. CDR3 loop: CATSYRSGETQYF. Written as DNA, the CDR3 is TGCGCCACAAGCTACAGGTCAGGGGAGACCCAGTACTTC.

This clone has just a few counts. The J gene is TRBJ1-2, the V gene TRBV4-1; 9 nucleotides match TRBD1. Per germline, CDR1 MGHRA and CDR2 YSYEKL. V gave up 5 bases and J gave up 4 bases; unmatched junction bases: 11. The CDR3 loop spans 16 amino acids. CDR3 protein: CASSFRGTGFAYGYTF. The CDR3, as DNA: TGCGCCAGCAGCTTCCGCGGGACAGGGTTTGCCTATGGCTACACCTTC.

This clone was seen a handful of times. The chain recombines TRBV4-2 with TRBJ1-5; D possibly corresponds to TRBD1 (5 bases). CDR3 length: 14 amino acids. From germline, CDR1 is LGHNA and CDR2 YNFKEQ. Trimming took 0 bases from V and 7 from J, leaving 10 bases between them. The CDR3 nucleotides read TGTGCCAGCAGCCAAGACAGCGGGGCCCAGCCCCAGCATTTT. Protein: CASSQDSGAQPQHF.

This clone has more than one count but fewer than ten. DNA of the CDR3: TGTGCCAGCAGCTTGAGCCGCCTACCCCTCCACTTT. Protein: CASSLSRLPLHF. This sequence joins TRBV11-2 and TRBJ1-6; D remains ambiguous. V lost 3 bases and J 12 bases, leaving 9 bases between the germline ends. In germline, CDR1 is SGHAT, CDR2 FQNNGV. The CDR3 contains 12 residues.

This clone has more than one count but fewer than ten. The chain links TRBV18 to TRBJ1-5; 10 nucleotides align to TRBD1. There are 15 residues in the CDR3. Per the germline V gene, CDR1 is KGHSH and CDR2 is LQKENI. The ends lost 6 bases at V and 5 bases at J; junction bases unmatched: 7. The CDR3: CASSPRQGADQPQHF. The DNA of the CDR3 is TGTGCCAGCTCTCCTCGACAGGGGGCGGATCAGCCCCAGCATTTT.

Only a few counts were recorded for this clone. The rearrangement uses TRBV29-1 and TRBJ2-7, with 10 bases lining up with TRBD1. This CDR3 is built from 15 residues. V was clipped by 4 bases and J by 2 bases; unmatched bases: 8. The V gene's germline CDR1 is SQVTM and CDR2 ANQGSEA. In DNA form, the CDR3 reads TGCAGCGTTGTTCTCCGGGACAGGGGCCCCTACGAGCAGTACTTC. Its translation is CSVVLRDRGPYEQYF.

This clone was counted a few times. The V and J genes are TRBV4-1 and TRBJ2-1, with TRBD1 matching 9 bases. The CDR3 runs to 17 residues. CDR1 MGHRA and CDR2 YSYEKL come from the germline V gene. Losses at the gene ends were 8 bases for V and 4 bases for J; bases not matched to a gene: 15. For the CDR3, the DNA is TGCGCCAGCGCCGGGGCCCTGGGGACAGGGTCTTACAATGAGCAGTTCTTC. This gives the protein CASAGALGTGSYNEQFF.

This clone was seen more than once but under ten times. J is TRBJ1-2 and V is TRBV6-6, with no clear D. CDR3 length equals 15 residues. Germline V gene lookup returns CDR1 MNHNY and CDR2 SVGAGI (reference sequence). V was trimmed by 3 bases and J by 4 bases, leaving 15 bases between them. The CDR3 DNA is TGTGCCAGCAGTTATTTGGAGGGAGCTGGCTATGGCTACACCTTC. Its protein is CASSYLEGAGYGYTF.

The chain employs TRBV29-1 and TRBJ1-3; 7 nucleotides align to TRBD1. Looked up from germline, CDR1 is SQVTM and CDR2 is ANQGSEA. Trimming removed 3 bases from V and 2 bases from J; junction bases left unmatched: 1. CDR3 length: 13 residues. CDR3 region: CSVETGPGNTIYF. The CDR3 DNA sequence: TGCAGCGTTGAGACAGGGCCTGGAAACACCATATATTTT.

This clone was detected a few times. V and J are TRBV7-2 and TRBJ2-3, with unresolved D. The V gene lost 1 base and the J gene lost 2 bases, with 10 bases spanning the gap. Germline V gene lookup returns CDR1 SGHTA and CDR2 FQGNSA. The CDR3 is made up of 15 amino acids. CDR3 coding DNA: TGTGCCAGCAGCTTAGATAGGAGTTCCACAGATACGCAGTATTTT. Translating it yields CASSLDRSSTDTQYF.

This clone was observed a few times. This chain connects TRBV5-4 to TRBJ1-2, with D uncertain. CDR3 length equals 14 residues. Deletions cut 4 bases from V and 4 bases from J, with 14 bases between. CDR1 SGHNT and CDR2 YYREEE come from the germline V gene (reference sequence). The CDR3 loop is CASSPWASPYGYTF. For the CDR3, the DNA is TGTGCCAGCAGCCCTTGGGCCAGTCCCTATGGCTACACCTTC.

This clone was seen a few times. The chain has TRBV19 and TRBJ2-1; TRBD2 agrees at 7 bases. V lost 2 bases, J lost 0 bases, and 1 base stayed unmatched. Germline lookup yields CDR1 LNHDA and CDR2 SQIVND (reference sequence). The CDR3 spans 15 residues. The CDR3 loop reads CASSIRDYSYNEQFF. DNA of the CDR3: TGTGCCAGTAGTATAAGGGACTACTCCTACAATGAGCAGTTCTTC.

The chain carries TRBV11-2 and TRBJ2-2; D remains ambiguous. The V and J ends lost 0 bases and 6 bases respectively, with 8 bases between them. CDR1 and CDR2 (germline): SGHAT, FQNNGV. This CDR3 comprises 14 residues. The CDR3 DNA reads TGTGCCAGCAGCTTAGATCGGCTAGCCGGGGAGCTGTTTTTT. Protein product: CASSLDRLAGELFF.

The CDR3 sequence: CASSVEEGDQTYEQYF. The CDR3, as DNA: TGTGCCAGCAGCGTAGAAGAGGGGGACCAGACCTACGAGCAGTACTTC. V usage is TRBV9 and J usage is TRBJ2-7; tentative D call: TRBD1 (6 bases). V was trimmed by 0 bases and J by 2 bases, leaving 15 bases between them. Per the germline V gene, CDR1 is SGDLS and CDR2 is YYNGEE. The CDR3 is made up of 16 amino acids. Full variable domain (rest looked up from reference TRBV9 and TRBJ2-7): DSGVTQTPKHLITATGQRVTLRCSPRSGDLSVYWYQQSLDQGLQFLIQYYNGEERAKGNILERFSAQQFPDLHSELNLSSLELGDSALYFCASSVEEGDQTYEQYFGPGTRLTVT.